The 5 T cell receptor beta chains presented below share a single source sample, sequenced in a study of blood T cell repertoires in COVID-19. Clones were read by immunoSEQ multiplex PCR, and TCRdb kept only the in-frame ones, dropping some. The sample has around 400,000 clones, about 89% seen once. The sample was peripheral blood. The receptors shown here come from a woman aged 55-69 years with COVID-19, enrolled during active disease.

CDR3 sequence: CASSVSGTAGMEQYF. The CDR3 DNA reads as TGTGCCAGCAGCGTCTCCGGGACAGCTGGCATGGAGCAGTACTTC. V is TRBV9 and J is TRBJ2-7, with 7 bases fitting TRBD1. The germline CDR1 and CDR2 sequences are SGDLS and YYNGEE. The J segment lost 7 bases and the V segment lost 2 bases, leaving 12 bases of the junction unmatched. The length of the CDR3 is 15 residues.

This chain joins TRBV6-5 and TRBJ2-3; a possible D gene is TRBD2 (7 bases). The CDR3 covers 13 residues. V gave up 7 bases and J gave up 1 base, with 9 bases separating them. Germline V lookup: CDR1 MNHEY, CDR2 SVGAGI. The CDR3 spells CASKGGGTDTQYF. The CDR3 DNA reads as TGTGCCAGCAAAGGGGGGGGCACAGATACGCAGTATTTT.

The CDR3 here is CASSLVAGGSYEQYF. DNA for the CDR3: TGTGCCAGCAGCTTGGTGGCAGGGGGGTCCTACGAGCAGTACTTC. This chain connects TRBV5-4 to TRBJ2-7, with D possibly TRBD1 on 7 matching bases. Germline CDR1 SGHNT, CDR2 YYREEE (reference sequence). The V end lost 0 bases, the J end lost 1 base, and 11 bases lay between the germline ends. The CDR3 runs to 15 residues.

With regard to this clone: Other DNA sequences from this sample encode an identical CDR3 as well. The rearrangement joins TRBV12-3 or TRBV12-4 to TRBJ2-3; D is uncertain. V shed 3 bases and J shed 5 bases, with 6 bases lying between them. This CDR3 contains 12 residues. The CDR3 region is CASSLSGDTQYF. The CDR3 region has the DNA TGTGCCAGCAGTTTGTCAGGAGATACGCAGTATTTT.

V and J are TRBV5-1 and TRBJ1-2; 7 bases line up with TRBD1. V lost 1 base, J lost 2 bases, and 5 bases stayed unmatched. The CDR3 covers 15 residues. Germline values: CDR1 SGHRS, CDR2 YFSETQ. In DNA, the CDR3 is TGCGCCAGCAGCTTGAACAGGGGACCCAACTATGGCTACACCTTC. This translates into CASSLNRGPNYGYTF.